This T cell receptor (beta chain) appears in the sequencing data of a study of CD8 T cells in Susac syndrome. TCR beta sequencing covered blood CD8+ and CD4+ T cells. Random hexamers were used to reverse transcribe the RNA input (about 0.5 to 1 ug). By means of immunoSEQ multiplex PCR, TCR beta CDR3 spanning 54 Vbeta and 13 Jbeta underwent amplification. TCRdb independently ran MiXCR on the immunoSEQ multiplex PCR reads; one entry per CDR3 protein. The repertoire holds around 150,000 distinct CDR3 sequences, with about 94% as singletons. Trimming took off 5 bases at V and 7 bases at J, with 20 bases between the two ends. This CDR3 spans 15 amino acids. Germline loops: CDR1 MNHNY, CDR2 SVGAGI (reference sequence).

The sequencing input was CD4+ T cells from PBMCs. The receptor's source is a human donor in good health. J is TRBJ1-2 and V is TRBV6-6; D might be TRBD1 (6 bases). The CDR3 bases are TGTGCCAGCAGTCCCGCCCAGGCAGGGGAGCGTGGCTACACCTTC. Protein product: CASSPAQAGERGYTF.